A selection of T cell receptor beta chains follows, all from one sample in a study of cytotoxic CD8 clonotypes in ibrutinib-treated CLL. Some clones are missing from TCRdb's copy, which holds only in-frame ones; the method was immunoSEQ multiplex PCR. Here the sample spans 65,000 to 85,000 clones, roughly nine tenths being singletons. The sample consisted of PBMCs, taken after 12 months of ibrutinib treatment. Receptors were obtained from a human donor with chronic lymphocytic leukemia. CDR3s include the opening cysteine and the closing phenylalanine or tryptophan. A D gene is named only where the DNA matches it firmly.

J,V,D,CDR3,DNA
TRBJ2-3,TRBV5-6,NA,CASSLYSGAPDTQYF,TGTGCCAGCAGCTTGTACTCAGGCGCGCCCGATACGCAGTATTTT
TRBJ1-2,TRBV7-2,NA,CASSPQTNYGYTF,TGTGCCAGCAGCCCACAGACTAACTATGGCTACACCTTC
TRBJ2-3,TRBV5-1,TRBD2,CASSLEGGRTDTQYF,TGCGCCAGCAGCTTGGAGGGCGGGAGAACAGATACGCAGTATTTT
TRBJ1-2,TRBV13,NA,CASSLANSTFYGYTF,TGTGCCAGCAGCTTGGCGAACAGCACTTTCTATGGCTACACCTTC
TRBJ2-7,TRBV7-9,NA,CASSLGDYEQYF,TGTGCCAGCAGCTTAGGAGACTACGAGCAGTACTTC
TRBJ1-1,TRBV7-3,TRBD1,CASSLPRTGVAEAFF,TGTGCCAGCAGCTTACCCAGGACAGGGGTCGCTGAAGCTTTCTTT
TRBJ2-1,TRBV5-4,TRBD2,CASRTGTSVNEQFF,TGTGCCAGCAGAACCGGGACTAGCGTTAATGAGCAGTTCTTC
TRBJ2-5,TRBV11-2,TRBD1,CASSLSTTGQTGETQYF,TGTGCCAGCAGCTTATCCACCACCGGGCAGACAGGGGAGACCCAGTACTTC
TRBJ2-2,TRBV4-1,TRBD2,CASSRLAGVGRTGELFF,TGCGCCAGCAGCCGACTAGCGGGAGTGGGTAGGACCGGGGAGCTGTTTTTT
TRBJ1-4,TRBV15,TRBD1,CATSTPGGNEKLFF,TGTGCCACCAGCACACCAGGGGGGAATGAAAAACTGTTTTTT